This T cell receptor beta chain was identified during a study of cytomegalovirus exposure and HLA in healthy donors. The study's findings and limits: V- and J-gene trimming of TCR beta was linked (in a later analysis) to a missense DCLRE1C variant. Indistinguishable V segments such as TRBV6-2 and TRBV6-3 were excluded. Later analysis placed DRB1 highest and HLA-C lowest in TCR association rates, which differed by HLA locus.

Both 60 Vbeta primers and 13 Jbeta primers went into the PCR. Sequencing used immunoSEQ multiplex PCR; TCRdb keeps in-frame clones, though not all of them. The sample carries fewer than 130,000 clones, about 80% recorded once. Participants comprised healthy donors of bone marrow. Comment on this clone: What it recognizes is unknown. Different DNA sequences within this sample yield the same CDR3.

Per germline, CDR1 SNHLY and CDR2 FYNNEI. V was clipped by 0 bases and J by 6 bases, with 17 bases between them. CDR3 length: 16 amino acids. The sequence was collected from a man younger than 45 in good health and CMV-seropositive. The chain has TRBV2 and TRBJ1-2; the D gene is possibly TRBD1 (6 bases). The source material was PBMCs. CDR3 nucleotides: TGTGCCAGCAGTGAAGCGCTCCCACCCGGGACACATGGCTACACCTTC. Translated: CASSEALPPGTHGYTF.